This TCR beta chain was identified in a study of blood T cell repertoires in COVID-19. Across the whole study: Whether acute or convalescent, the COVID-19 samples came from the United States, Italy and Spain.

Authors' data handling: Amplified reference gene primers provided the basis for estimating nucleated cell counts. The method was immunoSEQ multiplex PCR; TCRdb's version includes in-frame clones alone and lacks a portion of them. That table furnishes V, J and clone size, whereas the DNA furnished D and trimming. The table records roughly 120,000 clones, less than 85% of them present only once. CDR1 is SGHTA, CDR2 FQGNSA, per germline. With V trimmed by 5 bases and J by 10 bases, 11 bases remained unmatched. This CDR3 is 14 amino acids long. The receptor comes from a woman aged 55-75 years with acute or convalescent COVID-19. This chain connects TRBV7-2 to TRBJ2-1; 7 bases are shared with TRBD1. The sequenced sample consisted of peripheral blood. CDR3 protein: CASSLSTGPREQFF. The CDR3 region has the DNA TGTGCCAGCAGCCTGTCGACAGGGCCAAGGGAGCAGTTCTTC.